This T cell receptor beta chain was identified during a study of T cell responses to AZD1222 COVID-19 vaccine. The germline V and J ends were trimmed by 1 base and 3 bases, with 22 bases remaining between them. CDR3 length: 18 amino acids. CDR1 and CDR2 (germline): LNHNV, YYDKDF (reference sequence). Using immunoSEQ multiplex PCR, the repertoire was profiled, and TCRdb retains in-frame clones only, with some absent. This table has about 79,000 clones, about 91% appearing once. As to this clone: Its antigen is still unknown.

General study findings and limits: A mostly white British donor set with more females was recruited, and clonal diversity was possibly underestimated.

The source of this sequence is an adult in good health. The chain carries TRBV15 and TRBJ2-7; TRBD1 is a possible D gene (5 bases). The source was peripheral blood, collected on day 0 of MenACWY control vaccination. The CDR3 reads CATSRVDLGAQEVYEQYF. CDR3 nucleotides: TGTGCCACCAGCAGAGTGGACCTTGGGGCCCAAGAGGTCTACGAGCAGTACTTC.